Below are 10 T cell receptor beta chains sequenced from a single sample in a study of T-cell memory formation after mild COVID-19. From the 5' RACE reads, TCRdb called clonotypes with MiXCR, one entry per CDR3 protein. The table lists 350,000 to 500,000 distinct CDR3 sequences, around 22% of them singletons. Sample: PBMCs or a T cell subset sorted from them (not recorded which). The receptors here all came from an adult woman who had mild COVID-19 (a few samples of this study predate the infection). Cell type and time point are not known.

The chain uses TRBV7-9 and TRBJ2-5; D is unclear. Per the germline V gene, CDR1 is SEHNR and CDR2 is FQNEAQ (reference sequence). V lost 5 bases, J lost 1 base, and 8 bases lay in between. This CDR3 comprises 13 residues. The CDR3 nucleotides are TGTGCCAGCAGCCGGACGCGCCAAGAGACCCAGTACTTC. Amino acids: CASSRTRQETQYF.

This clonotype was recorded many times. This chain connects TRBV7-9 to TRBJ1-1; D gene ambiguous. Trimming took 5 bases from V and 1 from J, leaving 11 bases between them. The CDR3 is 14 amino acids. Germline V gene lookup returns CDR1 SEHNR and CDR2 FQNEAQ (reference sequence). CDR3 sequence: CASSPDRGNTEAFF. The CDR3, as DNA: TGTGCCAGCAGCCCTGACCGGGGGAACACTGAAGCTTTCTTT.

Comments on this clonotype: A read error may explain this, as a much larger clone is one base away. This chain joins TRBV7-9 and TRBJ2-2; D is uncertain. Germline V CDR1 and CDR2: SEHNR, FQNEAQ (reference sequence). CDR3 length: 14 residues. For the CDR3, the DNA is TGTGCCAGCATCTTATTGTACGCCGCCGGGGAGCTGTTTTTT. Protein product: CASILLYAAGELFF.

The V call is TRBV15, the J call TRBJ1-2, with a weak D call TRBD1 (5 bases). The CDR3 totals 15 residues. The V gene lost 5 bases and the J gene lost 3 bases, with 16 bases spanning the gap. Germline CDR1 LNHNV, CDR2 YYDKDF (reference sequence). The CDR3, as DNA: TGTGCCACCAGCGGCTACTTAAGAGGGGACTATGGCTACACCTTC. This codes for CATSGYLRGDYGYTF. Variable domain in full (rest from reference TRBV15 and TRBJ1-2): DAMVIQNPRYQVTQFGKPVTLSCSQTLNHNVMYWYQQKSSQAPKLLFHYYDKDFNNEADTPDNFQSRRPNTSFCFLDIRSPGLGDTAMYLCATSGYLRGDYGYTFGSGTRLTVV.

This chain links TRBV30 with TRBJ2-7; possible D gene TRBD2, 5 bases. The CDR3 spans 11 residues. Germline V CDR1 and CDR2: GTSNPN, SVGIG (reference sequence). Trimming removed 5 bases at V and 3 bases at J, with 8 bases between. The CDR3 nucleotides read TGTGCCTGGTTCCGGGACTACGAGCAGTACTTC. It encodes CAWFRDYEQYF.

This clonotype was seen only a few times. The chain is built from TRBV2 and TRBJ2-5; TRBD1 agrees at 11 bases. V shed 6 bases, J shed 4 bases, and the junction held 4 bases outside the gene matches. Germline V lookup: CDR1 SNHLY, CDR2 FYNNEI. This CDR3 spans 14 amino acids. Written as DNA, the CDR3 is TGTGCCAGCAGGGCCGGGACAGGGGGAGAGACCCAGTACTTC. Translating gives CASRAGTGGETQYF.

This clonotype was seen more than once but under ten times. The CDR3 DNA sequence: TGTGCCAGCAGCTACCGGTCCAGGGGGCGGGCTGAAGCTTTCTTT. Its protein is CASSYRSRGRAEAFF. The gene calls are TRBV6-5 and TRBJ1-1; 8 nucleotides line up with TRBD1. This CDR3 has 15 amino acids. From germline, CDR1 is MNHEY and CDR2 SVGAGI. J was trimmed by 6 bases and V by 6 bases; bases with no gene match: 12.

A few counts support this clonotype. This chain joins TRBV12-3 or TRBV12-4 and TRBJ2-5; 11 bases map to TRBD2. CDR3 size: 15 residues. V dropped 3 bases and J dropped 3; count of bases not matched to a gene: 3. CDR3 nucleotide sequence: TGTGCCAGCAGTTTCTTGACTAGCGGGGAAGAGACCCAGTACTTC. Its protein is CASSFLTSGEETQYF.

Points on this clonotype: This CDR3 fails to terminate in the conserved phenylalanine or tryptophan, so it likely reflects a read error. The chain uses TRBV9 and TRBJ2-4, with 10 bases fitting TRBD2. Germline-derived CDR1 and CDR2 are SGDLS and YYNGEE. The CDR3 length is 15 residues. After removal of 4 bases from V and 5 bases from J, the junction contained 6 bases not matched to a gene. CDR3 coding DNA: TGTGCCAGCAGCCCCCTAGCGGGGGAACAAAACATTCAGTACTTA. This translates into CASSPLAGEQNIQYL.

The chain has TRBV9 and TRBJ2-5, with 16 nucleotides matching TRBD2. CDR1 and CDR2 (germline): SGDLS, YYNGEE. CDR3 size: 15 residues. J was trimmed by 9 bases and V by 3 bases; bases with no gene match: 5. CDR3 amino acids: CASSAGLAGGEAQYF. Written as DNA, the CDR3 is TGTGCCAGCAGCGCGGGACTAGCGGGAGGGGAGGCCCAGTACTTC.